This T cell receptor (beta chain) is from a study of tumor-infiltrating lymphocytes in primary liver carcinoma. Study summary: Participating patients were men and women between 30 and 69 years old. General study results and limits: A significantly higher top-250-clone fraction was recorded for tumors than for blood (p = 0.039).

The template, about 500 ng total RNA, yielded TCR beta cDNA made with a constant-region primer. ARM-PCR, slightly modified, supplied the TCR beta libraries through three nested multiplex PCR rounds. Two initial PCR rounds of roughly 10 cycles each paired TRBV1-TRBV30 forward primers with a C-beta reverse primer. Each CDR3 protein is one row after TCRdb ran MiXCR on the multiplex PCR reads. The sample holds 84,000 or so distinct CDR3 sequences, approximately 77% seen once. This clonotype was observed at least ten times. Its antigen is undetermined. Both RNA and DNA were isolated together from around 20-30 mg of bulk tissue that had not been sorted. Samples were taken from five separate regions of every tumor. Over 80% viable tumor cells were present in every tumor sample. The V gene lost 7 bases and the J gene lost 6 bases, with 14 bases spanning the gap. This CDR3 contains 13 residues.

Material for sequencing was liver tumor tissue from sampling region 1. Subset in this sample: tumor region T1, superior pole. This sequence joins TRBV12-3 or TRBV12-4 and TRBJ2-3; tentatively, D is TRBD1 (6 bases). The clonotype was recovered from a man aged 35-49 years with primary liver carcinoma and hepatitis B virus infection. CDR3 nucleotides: TGTGCCAGCATCCAGGACAGCCACGATACGCAGTATTTT. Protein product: CASIQDSHDTQYF.